This TCR beta chain originates from a study of blood T cell repertoires in COVID-19. Study context: The origin of the acute and convalescent COVID-19 samples was the United States, Italy and Spain. PBMCs, B-cell-depleted T cells, or T cells were the source of the cDNA or gDNA that made up the material.

The length of the CDR3 is 15 residues. Per the germline V gene, CDR1 is SGDLS and CDR2 is YYNGEE. Trimming pared 0 bases from V and 5 bases from J, leaving 14 bases between. Authors' methods: Quantification of nucleated cells was approximated via reference gene primer amplification. Some clones are missing from TCRdb's copy, which holds only in-frame ones; the method was immunoSEQ multiplex PCR. That table furnishes V, J and clone size, whereas the DNA furnished D and trimming. The table includes about 140,000 clones, approximately 85% detected once. V usage is TRBV9 and J usage is TRBJ2-5; possibly TRBD1 for D (7 bases). Material: peripheral blood. This clonotype was sampled from a woman older than 75 with acute or convalescent COVID-19. The CDR3 DNA follows: TGTGCCAGCAGCGTAGACGCAGGGGGAGGCGAGACCCAGTACTTC. This sequence encodes CASSVDAGGGETQYF.